The sequence of this TCR beta chain was determined in a study of T-cell reconstitution after alpha-beta-depleted transplantation in children (dated by TCRdb to 2016 to 2017). Notes on the research overall: Using TCR repertoire profiling, the study followed T-cell immune reconstitution in a quantitative way in children after TCRalphabeta/CD19-depleted allogeneic hematopoietic cell transplantation.

Library creation used PCR. Sequencing instrument: Illumina HiSeq 2500. TCR libraries were prepared with molecular barcoding, using unique molecular identifiers to normalize TCRbeta repertoire quantification. TCRdb trimmed the raw reads at Q25, called clones with MiXCR and kept productive beta chains. Identical CDR3 protein sequences are pooled into one entry, listed with their most common genes and DNA. The sample table shows approximately 520,000 distinct CDR3 sequences, and approximately 10% are seen once. The ten most abundant clones make up less than 15% of the sample. In the case of this clonotype: Its antigen is not yet known. Nothing much larger sits one base from this clone, and base qualities are not available.

Beyond this particular receptor, the publication reports: In some patients, the high TCRbeta diversity seen at day 60 was put down to recipient T cells and intrathymic progenitors that had survived conditioning. Over the following months the frequencies of hyperexpanded clones went down, and after one year T-cell counts and TCRbeta diversity were mostly credited to newly produced T cells. The apparently early alphabetaT-cell count recovery about two months after transplant was reportedly dependent on only several hundred rapidly expanded clones derived from non-depleted graft cells.

There are 13 amino acids in the CDR3, from cysteine to phenylalanine inclusive. Of the read, only the CDR3 DNA is kept; its 39 bases are in frame from base 1. V lost 6 bases and J lost 1 base; the stretch between them is 12 bases long. Per the germline V gene, SQVTM is the CDR1 and ANQGSEA is the CDR2. The treatment or condition label here, explained by the study, means: allogeneic hematopoietic cell transplantation with graft depleted of TCRalphabeta T cells and CD19 B cells. The children who served as transplant recipients had been given grafts of TCRalphabeta/CD19-depleted allogeneic hematopoietic cells.

The sequenced sample was PBMCs, mostly from graft donor cells, obtained 180 days after TCRalphabeta/CD19-depleted stem cell transplant. The chain is assembled from TRBV29-1 and TRBJ1-1; no D gene can be assigned with confidence. The origin of this receptor is a female patient younger than 10 who had a stem cell transplant for aplastic anemia, so the T cells may come from the graft donor. The DNA sequence follows: TGCAGCGTGATACCAGTAGAGAACACTGAAGCTTTCTTT. The encoded protein is CSVIPVENTEAFF. Joined to the reference TRBV29-1 and TRBJ1-1 proteins, this CDR3 gives the full variable domain: SAVISQKPSRDICQRGTSLTIQCQVDSQVTMMFWYRQQPGQSLTLIATANQGSEATYESGFVIDKFPISRPNLTFSTLTVSNMSPEDSSIYLCSVIPVENTEAFFGQGTRLTVV.